This passage covers 20 T cell receptor beta chains from one sample sequenced in a study of shared clonotypes between healthy human individuals. TCRdb's table, derived via immunoSEQ multiplex PCR, lists solely in-frame clones and lacks some. There are roughly 700,000 clones in the sample; under 80% occur only once, and 1.5% to 2% lies in the top ten. Sequenced input: memory CD4+ T cells sorted from blood. Indicated subset: CD45RA-negative fraction. Receptor source: a woman aged 30 to 39 in good health.

V gene TRBV7-5 combines with J gene TRBJ2-3; the table's D call TRBD2 went unverified against the DNA. TRBV7-5 is a listed pseudogene. There are 15 residues in the CDR3. In DNA, the CDR3 is TGTGTCCCTCGCCTGAGGGGTCGGGAGGCAGATACGCAGTATTTT. The encoded protein is CVPRLRGREADTQYF.

The CDR3 sequence is CASSLLQGAADQPQHF. The CDR3 nucleotides read TGTGCCAGCAGCTTACTACAGGGGGCTGCTGATCAGCCCCAGCATTTT. The V and J genes are TRBV5-6 and TRBJ1-5; 9 bases map to TRBD1. J was trimmed by 5 bases and V by 2 bases; bases with no gene match: 8. The germline V gene has CDR1 SGHDT and CDR2 YYEEEE. The length of the CDR3 is 16 residues.

This clone was recorded once. V gene TRBV7-9 combines with J gene TRBJ2-7; 8 bases fit TRBD2. The CDR3 runs 14 residues. The trim removed 5 bases at V and 1 base at J, leaving 4 bases unmatched. Germline V gene lookup returns CDR1 SEHNR and CDR2 FQNEAQ (reference sequence). The CDR3 DNA sequence: TGTGCCAGCAGCCTACTAGCGGAGTCCTACGAGCAGTACTTC. The encoded protein is CASSLLAESYEQYF.

This clone has more than one count but fewer than ten. This rearrangement joins TRBV30 to TRBJ1-2; D is undetermined. The CDR3 is 14 residues long. The ends were cut back, 4 bases at V and 0 bases at J, with 12 bases in the middle. Germline lookup yields CDR1 GTSNPN and CDR2 SVGIG (reference sequence). The CDR3, as DNA: TGTGCCTGGACTGCGCTCGGGCCTAACTATGGCTACACCTTC. Protein product: CAWTALGPNYGYTF.

This chain connects TRBV7-8 to TRBJ2-2; no reliable D call. V was clipped by 7 bases and J by 0 bases, with 15 bases between them. Germline-derived CDR1 and CDR2 are SGHVS and FQNEAQ. This CDR3 spans 16 amino acids. CDR3 nucleotides: TGTGCCAGCAACCCCCAACACCCCGCGAACACCGGGGAGCTGTTTTTT. It is translated as CASNPQHPANTGELFF.

V gene TRBV11-3 combines with J gene TRBJ2-7; the match to TRBD2 covers 13 bases. V shed 5 bases, J shed 0 bases, and the junction held 10 bases outside the gene matches. Per the germline V gene, CDR1 is SGHNT and CDR2 is YENEEA. The CDR3 contains 18 residues. The CDR3 nucleotides read TGTGCCAGCAGCGAAGGGACTAGCGGGAAATGGAGCTCCTACGAGCAGTACTTC. Translation: CASSEGTSGKWSSYEQYF.

For this clone: Other DNA sequences in this sample translate to the same CDR3. The chain has TRBV7-2 and TRBJ1-5; no reliable D call. This CDR3 is built from 15 residues. The germline V and J ends were trimmed by 3 bases and 1 base, with 10 bases remaining between them. Germline V lookup: CDR1 SGHTA, CDR2 FQGNSA. CDR3 sequence reads: CASSLDVLSNQPQHF. DNA of the CDR3: TGTGCCAGCAGCTTGGACGTCCTCAGCAATCAGCCCCAGCATTTT. Based on the CDR3 plus reference TRBV7-2 and TRBJ1-5, the full variable domain is GAGVSQSPSNKVTEKGKDVELRCDPISGHTALYWYRQSLGQGLEFLIYFQGNSAPDKSGLPSDRFSAERTGGSVSTLTIQRTQQEDSAVYLCASSLDVLSNQPQHFGDGTRLSIL.

This clone showed up many times. The genes are TRBV15 and TRBJ1-5, with D unclear. Per the germline V gene, CDR1 is LNHNV and CDR2 is YYDKDF (reference sequence). This CDR3 contains 12 residues. The ends were cut back, 0 bases at V and 11 bases at J, with 8 bases in the middle. In nucleotides, the CDR3 is TGTGCCACCAGCAGAGAAGTCGGGGCCCAGCATTTT. Encoded protein: CATSREVGAQHF. Full variable domain (rest looked up from reference TRBV15 and TRBJ1-5): DAMVIQNPRYQVTQFGKPVTLSCSQTLNHNVMYWYQQKSSQAPKLLFHYYDKDFNNEADTPDNFQSRRPNTSFCFLDIRSPGLGDTAMYLCATSREVGAQHFGDGTRLSIL.

This clone was observed at least ten times. At the DNA level, this CDR3 is encoded by other sequences in the same sample as well. The rearrangement joins TRBV5-1 to TRBJ2-1, with 8 bases aligning to TRBD2. The germline V gene has CDR1 SGHRS and CDR2 YFSETQ. This CDR3 contains 14 residues. Germline trimming cut 1 base from V and 4 bases from J; bases unmatched to any gene: 1. The CDR3 region is CASSLSGGYNEQFF. CDR3 coding DNA: TGCGCCAGCAGCTTGTCGGGAGGGTACAATGAGCAGTTCTTC.

The chain has TRBV28 and TRBJ2-7; tentative D call: TRBD2 (5 bases). The CDR3 is made up of 12 amino acids. Deletions cut 2 bases from V and 6 bases from J, with 8 bases between. Per the germline V gene, CDR1 is MDHEN and CDR2 is SYDVKM. CDR3 in DNA: TGTGCCAGCAGTTTAACCGGGGTCGAGCAGTACTTC. This translates into CASSLTGVEQYF. Variable domain in full (rest from reference TRBV28 and TRBJ2-7): DVKVTQSSRYLVKRTGEKVFLECVQDMDHENMFWYRQDPGLGLRLIYFSYDVKMKEKGDIPEGYSVSREKKERFSLILESASTNQTSMYLCASSLTGVEQYFGPGTRLTVT.

This clone was detected a few times. The same CDR3 is also encoded by other DNA sequences in this sample. The genes are TRBV30 and TRBJ1-5; D may be TRBD1 (5 bases). Trimming took off 2 bases at V and 7 bases at J, with 12 bases between the two ends. Per the germline V gene, CDR1 is GTSNPN and CDR2 is SVGIG (reference sequence). The CDR3 is 13 residues long. DNA for the CDR3: TGTGCCTGGAGTTATATCGGGGGGCAGCCCCAGCATTTT. As protein: CAWSYIGGQPQHF.

The chain recombines TRBV10-3 with TRBJ1-2; no clear D. Trimming pared 6 bases from V and 2 bases from J, leaving 19 bases between. The CDR3 consists of 16 residues. The germline CDR1 and CDR2 sequences are ENHRY and SYGVKD. In DNA, the CDR3 is TGTGCCATCAGCCCCGCGGAGGGATTAGGGAACTATGGCTACACCTTC. Encoded protein: CAISPAEGLGNYGYTF.

This clone was counted between two and nine times. The chain employs TRBV30 and TRBJ2-3; possibly TRBD1 for D (6 bases). Trimming stripped 5 bases from V and 4 bases from J, with 19 bases between. Germline V gene data show CDR1 as GTSNPN and CDR2 as SVGIG (reference sequence). The CDR3 has 15 residues. This CDR3 is CAWATGQKGADTQYF. CDR3 DNA: TGTGCCTGGGCGACCGGACAGAAGGGGGCAGATACGCAGTATTTT.

The chain links TRBV20-1 to TRBJ2-1; tentative D call: TRBD2 (6 bases). Trimming stripped 7 bases from V and 5 bases from J, with 9 bases between. Germline lookup yields CDR1 DFQATT and CDR2 SNEGSKA (reference sequence). The CDR3 is 11 residues long. CDR3 sequence: CSEAGNNEQFF. In DNA form, the CDR3 reads TGCAGTGAGGCGGGAAACAATGAGCAGTTCTTC.

This clone was seen a few times. The chain recombines TRBV5-4 with TRBJ2-7; D is perhaps TRBD2 (5 bases). The germline V gene encodes CDR1 SGHNT and CDR2 YYREEE (reference sequence). Trimming cost V 1 base and J 4 bases, with 15 bases left between them. The CDR3 has 15 amino acids. The DNA for the CDR3 is TGTGCCAGCAGCTTGTACGGGAACGGCCCTTACGAGCAGTACTTC. This encodes CASSLYGNGPYEQYF.

V and J are TRBV4-2 and TRBJ2-2, with D possibly matching TRBD2 (7 bases). Between the trimmed V and J ends, which lost 0 bases and 7 bases, there was a span of 15 bases. This CDR3 has 16 residues. Germline-derived CDR1 and CDR2 are LGHNA and YNFKEQ. This CDR3 is CASSQDDGGLGGELFF. The CDR3 DNA follows: TGTGCCAGCAGCCAAGATGACGGGGGGCTCGGCGGGGAGCTGTTTTTT.

J is TRBJ2-2 and V is TRBV5-5; weak D call: TRBD1 (6 bases). V shed 5 bases and J shed 2 bases, with 13 bases lying between them. CDR1 SGHKS and CDR2 YYEKEE come from the germline V gene (reference sequence). The CDR3 runs to 15 residues. The CDR3 DNA follows: TGTGCCAGCAGGCGGGCAGGGGCAAACACCGGGGAGCTGTTTTTT. Translation gives CASRRAGANTGELFF.

The chain has TRBV28 and TRBJ1-1; D is perhaps TRBD1 (5 bases). Germline CDR1 MDHEN, CDR2 SYDVKM. V lost 6 bases and J 1 base, leaving 15 bases between the germline ends. This CDR3 comprises 15 residues. The CDR3 is CASRLTGHKNTEAFF. CDR3 sequence (DNA): TGTGCCAGCAGACTAACCGGACACAAGAACACTGAAGCTTTCTTT.

This clone turned up a few times. This chain joins TRBV7-9 and TRBJ2-7; D unresolved. Per the germline V gene, CDR1 is SEHNR and CDR2 is FQNEAQ (reference sequence). This CDR3 comprises 16 residues. Trimming shortened V by 1 base and J by 3 bases, and 16 bases separated the two germline ends. CDR3 sequence reads: CASSLEGVTNFYEQYF. The CDR3 coding sequence is TGTGCCAGCAGCTTAGAAGGCGTGACCAATTTCTACGAGCAGTACTTC.

The genes are TRBV5-5 and TRBJ2-7; D possibly corresponds to TRBD2 (6 bases). Germline V gene lookup returns CDR1 SGHKS and CDR2 YYEKEE (reference sequence). CDR3 length: 15 amino acids. Trimming stripped 4 bases from V and 3 bases from J, with 17 bases between. The CDR3 here is CASSPPSGVIYEQYF. The CDR3 DNA follows: TGTGCCAGCAGCCCCCCTTCGGGGGTCATCTACGAGCAGTACTTC.